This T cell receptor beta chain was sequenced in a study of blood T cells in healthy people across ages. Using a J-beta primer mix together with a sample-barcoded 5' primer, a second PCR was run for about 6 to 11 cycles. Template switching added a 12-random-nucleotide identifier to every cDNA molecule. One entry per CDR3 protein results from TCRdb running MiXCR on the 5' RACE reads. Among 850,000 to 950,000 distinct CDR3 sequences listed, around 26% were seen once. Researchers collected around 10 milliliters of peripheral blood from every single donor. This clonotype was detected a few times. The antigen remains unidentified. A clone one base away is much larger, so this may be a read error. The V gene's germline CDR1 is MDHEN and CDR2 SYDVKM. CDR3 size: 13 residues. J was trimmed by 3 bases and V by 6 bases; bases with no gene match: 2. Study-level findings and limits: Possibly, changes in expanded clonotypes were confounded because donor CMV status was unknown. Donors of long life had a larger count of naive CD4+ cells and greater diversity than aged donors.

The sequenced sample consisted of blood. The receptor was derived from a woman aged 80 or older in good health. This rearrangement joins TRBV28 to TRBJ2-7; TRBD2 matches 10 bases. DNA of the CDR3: TGTGCCAGCAGGGGGACTAGCGTCTACGAGCAGTACTTC. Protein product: CASRGTSVYEQYF.